These 20 T cell receptor beta chains share one sample of origin, sequenced in a study of blood T cell repertoires in COVID-19. Repertoires were generated with immunoSEQ multiplex PCR, while TCRdb's copy carries only in-frame clones and drops some. In the table there are some 140,000 clones, more than 75% of which are singletons. The sequenced sample consisted of peripheral blood. The receptors shown here come from a man between 60 and 70 years old who had recovered from COVID-19.

The chain joins TRBV18 to TRBJ2-1; the D gene is possibly TRBD2 (5 bases). Germline CDR1 is KGHSH and CDR2 is LQKENI. There are 14 residues in the CDR3. V dropped 4 bases and J dropped 3 bases, with 10 bases sitting between them. Here the CDR3 reads CASSRPGIYNEQFF. The CDR3 nucleotides read TGTGCCAGCTCACGTCCGGGGATCTACAATGAGCAGTTCTTC. Combining the CDR3 with reference TRBV18 and TRBJ2-1 gives the whole variable domain NAGVMQNPRHLVRRRGQEARLRCSPMKGHSHVYWYRQLPEEGLKFMVYLQKENIIDESGMPKERFSAEFPKEGPSILRIQQVVRGDSAAYFCASSRPGIYNEQFFGPGTRLTVL.

J is TRBJ2-1 and V is TRBV5-1; the match to TRBD1 covers 10 bases. CDR3 length: 15 residues. With V trimmed by 4 bases and J by 3 bases, 4 bases remained unmatched. Germline assignment: CDR1 SGHRS and CDR2 YFSETQ. The CDR3 spells CASSPDRGFYNEQFF. In DNA form, the CDR3 reads TGCGCCAGCAGCCCGGACAGGGGGTTCTACAATGAGCAGTTCTTC.

The chain uses TRBV28 and TRBJ1-1; tentatively, D is TRBD1 (5 bases). The CDR3 loop spans 13 amino acids. The V gene's germline CDR1 is MDHEN and CDR2 SYDVKM. With 7 bases removed from V and 7 bases from J, the gap between germline ends came to 16 bases. The CDR3 spells CASTKTERGEAFF. CDR3 DNA sequence: TGTGCCAGCACCAAGACAGAAAGGGGTGAAGCTTTCTTT. Based on the CDR3 plus reference TRBV28 and TRBJ1-1, the full variable domain is DVKVTQSSRYLVKRTGEKVFLECVQDMDHENMFWYRQDPGLGLRLIYFSYDVKMKEKGDIPEGYSVSREKKERFSLILESASTNQTSMYLCASTKTERGEAFFGQGTRLTVV.

V is TRBV2 and J is TRBJ1-6, with D perhaps TRBD1 (5 bases). Germline values: CDR1 SNHLY, CDR2 FYNNEI. V was trimmed by 6 bases and J by 0 bases, leaving 18 bases between them. This CDR3 comprises 18 residues. CDR3 coding DNA: TGTGCCAGCAGAAAGTCCCAGGGCCGTAGCTCCTATAATTCACCCCTCCACTTT. It translates to CASRKSQGRSSYNSPLHF.

Comments on this clone: Compared with germline, one end of the junction differs, possibly owing to a read error. The chain uses TRBV6-5 and TRBJ1-4, with a weak D call TRBD1 (6 bases). The CDR3 length is 14 residues. Looked up from germline, CDR1 is MNHEY and CDR2 is SVGAGI. The CDR3 DNA follows: TGTGCCACCAGTTCGGGAGGGGGGAGTGAAAAACTGTTTTTT. This sequence encodes CATSSGGGSEKLFF.

The J gene is TRBJ1-6, the V gene TRBV9; D is unclear. CDR1 and CDR2 (germline): SGDLS, YYNGEE. The CDR3 is 13 amino acids. Trimming removed 0 bases from V and 5 bases from J, with 3 bases in between. CDR3 coding DNA: TGTGCCAGCAGCGTAGACAATAATTCACCCCTCCACTTT. Its translation is CASSVDNNSPLHF.

This chain links TRBV7-2 with TRBJ2-5; 12 nucleotides agree with TRBD2. The CDR3 spans 14 residues. Looked up from germline, CDR1 is SGHTA and CDR2 is FQGNSA. After removal of 5 bases from V and 4 bases from J, the junction contained 2 bases not matched to a gene. The CDR3 region is CASSQTSGRETQYF. Here the CDR3 DNA reads TGTGCCAGCAGCCAGACTAGCGGGAGAGAGACCCAGTACTTC.

The rearrangement links TRBV20-1 to TRBJ2-3, with 13 positions matching TRBD2. CDR1 and CDR2 from the germline V gene are DFQATT and SNEGSKA (reference sequence). CDR3 length equals 17 residues. V was clipped by 3 bases and J by 4 bases; unmatched bases: 10. The CDR3 loop is CSASIGTSGNRADTQYF. The CDR3 DNA sequence: TGCAGTGCTAGTATCGGGACTAGCGGGAACAGGGCAGATACGCAGTATTTT.

This sequence joins TRBV4-2 and TRBJ2-5, with 9 nucleotides matching TRBD2. The V segment lost 0 bases and the J segment 5 bases; nucleotides outside the gene matches: 4. Germline CDR1 reads LGHNA; CDR2 reads YNFKEQ. This CDR3 has 15 residues. The DNA for the CDR3 is TGTGCCAGCAGCCAAGACCCTAGCGGGAAGGAGACCCAGTACTTC. It encodes CASSQDPSGKETQYF.

This chain uses TRBV28 with TRBJ2-5; weak D call: TRBD1 (6 bases). Germline CDR1 and CDR2: MDHEN and SYDVKM. The V end lost 11 bases, the J end lost 5 bases, and 15 bases lay between the germline ends. This CDR3 has 12 amino acids. As DNA, the CDR3 is TGTGCCGCTCACAGGGTAGGGGAGACCCAGTACTTC. It yields the protein CAAHRVGETQYF. Full variable domain (rest looked up from reference TRBV28 and TRBJ2-5): DVKVTQSSRYLVKRTGEKVFLECVQDMDHENMFWYRQDPGLGLRLIYFSYDVKMKEKGDIPEGYSVSREKKERFSLILESASTNQTSMYLCAAHRVGETQYFGPGTRLLVL.

The V and J genes are TRBV3-1 (or the pseudogene TRBV3-2) and TRBJ2-2; TRBD1 matches at 7 bases. This CDR3 spans 16 amino acids. Germline CDR1 reads LGHDT; CDR2 reads YNNKEL (reference sequence). J gave up 4 bases and V 0 bases, and 5 bases lay outside the gene matches. CDR3 sequence reads: CASSQEWDSLTGELFF. The CDR3 nucleotides are TGTGCCAGCAGCCAAGAATGGGACAGTCTCACCGGGGAGCTGTTTTTT.

The chain's CDR3 is CASLNLRGTGGYGYTF. The CDR3 DNA reads as TGTGCCAGCCTCAATTTACGCGGGACAGGGGGCTATGGCTACACCTTC. The J gene is TRBJ1-2, the V gene TRBV28, with TRBD1 matching over 11 bases. This CDR3 has 16 amino acids. V was pared by 8 bases and J by 4 bases, with 12 bases of the junction left unmatched. Germline CDR1 is MDHEN and CDR2 is SYDVKM.

The chain links TRBV27 to TRBJ2-3, with TRBD1 identical over 12 bases. The CDR3 contains 18 residues. Germline values: CDR1 MNHEY, CDR2 SMNVEV (reference sequence). The V gene end was trimmed by 0 bases and the J gene end by 4 bases; junction bases not matched to a gene: 8. In DNA, the CDR3 is TGTGCCAGCAGTTTATCCCGACCGGGACAGGGGGCTGCAGATACGCAGTATTTT. Protein sequence: CASSLSRPGQGAADTQYF.

The sample holds a few counts of this clone. V gene TRBV12-3 or TRBV12-4 combines with J gene TRBJ2-1; 10 bases fit TRBD2. The CDR3 covers 13 residues. Trimming cost V 8 bases and J 5 bases; bases outside gene matches: 3. CDR3 DNA sequence: TGTGCCAGCTCTAGCGGGGGTAACAATGAGCAGTTCTTC. This translates into CASSSGGNNEQFF.

This clone appeared once. This chain joins TRBV5-8 and TRBJ2-1, with a possible D match to TRBD1 (6 bases). The CDR3 consists of 13 residues. Germline V gene data show CDR1 as SGHTS and CDR2 as YDEGEE. V was clipped by 4 bases and J by 12 bases, with 17 bases between them. As DNA, the CDR3 is TGTGCCAGCAGCCTCAGGGGCGGACAGCGGCAGTTCTTC. Amino acids: CASSLRGGQRQFF.

The J gene is TRBJ1-4, the V gene TRBV27; D gene ambiguous. Trimming cost V 5 bases and J 10 bases, with 11 bases left between them. In germline, CDR1 is MNHEY, CDR2 SMNVEV (reference sequence). The CDR3 runs to 12 residues. The CDR3 sequence is CASSPSSGKLFF. CDR3 DNA: TGTGCCAGCAGTCCGTCCAGTGGAAAACTGTTTTTT.

This sequence joins TRBV6-4 and TRBJ1-4; D unclear. Germline assignment: CDR1 MRHNA and CDR2 SNTAGT. CDR3 length: 15 amino acids. With 5 bases removed from V and 0 bases from J, the gap between germline ends came to 10 bases. The CDR3 nucleotides read TGTGCCAGCAGTAAGGAGTTCTCAACTAATGAAAAACTGTTTTTT. This translates into CASSKEFSTNEKLFF.

Only one count was recorded for this clone. This chain connects TRBV30 to TRBJ2-7, with unresolved D. Germline assignment: CDR1 GTSNPN and CDR2 SVGIG (reference sequence). Deletions cut 0 bases from V and 7 bases from J, with 13 bases between. This CDR3 contains 13 residues. The CDR3 nucleotides read TGTGCCTGGAGTGTAAACGCAGCCGGGGAGCAGTACTTC. This gives the protein CAWSVNAAGEQYF.

CDR3 sequence reads: CASSLADRDTNNQPQHF. DNA of the CDR3: TGTGCCAGCAGCTTGGCGGACCGGGACACCAACAATCAGCCCCAGCATTTT. This chain joins TRBV5-5 and TRBJ1-5; D may be TRBD1 (6 bases). Germline values: CDR1 SGHKS, CDR2 YYEKEE (reference sequence). This CDR3 has 17 residues. The V gene lost 0 bases and the J gene lost 3 bases, with 16 bases spanning the gap.

The chain carries TRBV28 and TRBJ2-7; TRBD2 is a possible D gene (6 bases). Germline V gives CDR1 MDHEN, CDR2 SYDVKM. The CDR3 consists of 13 residues. Trimming took 5 bases from V and 6 from J, leaving 14 bases between them. The CDR3 nucleotides read TGTGCCAGCAGTCCCCTCGGGGGACGCGAGCAGTACTTC. Amino acid sequence: CASSPLGGREQYF. The whole variable domain, filled in from reference TRBV28 and TRBJ2-7, reads DVKVTQSSRYLVKRTGEKVFLECVQDMDHENMFWYRQDPGLGLRLIYFSYDVKMKEKGDIPEGYSVSREKKERFSLILESASTNQTSMYLCASSPLGGREQYFGPGTRLTVT.